What follows are 3 T cell receptor beta chains derived from one specimen sequenced in a study of blood T cell repertoires in COVID-19. Method: immunoSEQ multiplex PCR; TCRdb's copy keeps in-frame clones and lacks some. The table includes roughly 120,000 clones, 70% to 85% detected once. Sequencing used peripheral blood. The origin of the receptors is a man in his 70s with active or convalescent COVID-19.

The chain couples TRBV28 to TRBJ1-2, with unresolved D. Trimming shortened V by 4 bases and J by 8 bases, and 26 bases separated the two germline ends. CDR3 length: 17 residues. Germline lookup yields CDR1 MDHEN and CDR2 SYDVKM. The CDR3 loop reads CASSSPTLGLARGGYTF. For the CDR3, the DNA is TGTGCCAGCAGTTCCCCCACGTTGGGGTTAGCTCGGGGAGGCTACACCTTC.

This clone has only one observation. This chain links TRBV28 with TRBJ1-2; 9 nucleotides align to TRBD1. CDR3 length equals 16 residues. J was trimmed by 8 bases and V by 8 bases; bases with no gene match: 18. The germline V gene has CDR1 MDHEN and CDR2 SYDVKM. The CDR3 DNA reads as TGTGCCAGCCTAAAGAGGAGGTGGACAGGGGCGAGGGGCTACACCTTC. Amino acids: CASLKRRWTGARGYTF.

The chain uses TRBV30 and TRBJ1-4, with D possibly TRBD1 on 6 matching bases. CDR3 length equals 14 residues. Germline V gives CDR1 GTSNPN, CDR2 SVGIG (reference sequence). Trimming pared 0 bases from V and 4 bases from J, leaving 9 bases between. In nucleotides, the CDR3 is TGTGCCTGGAGTGTACAGGGTTTTAATGAAAAACTGTTTTTT. It is translated as CAWSVQGFNEKLFF.